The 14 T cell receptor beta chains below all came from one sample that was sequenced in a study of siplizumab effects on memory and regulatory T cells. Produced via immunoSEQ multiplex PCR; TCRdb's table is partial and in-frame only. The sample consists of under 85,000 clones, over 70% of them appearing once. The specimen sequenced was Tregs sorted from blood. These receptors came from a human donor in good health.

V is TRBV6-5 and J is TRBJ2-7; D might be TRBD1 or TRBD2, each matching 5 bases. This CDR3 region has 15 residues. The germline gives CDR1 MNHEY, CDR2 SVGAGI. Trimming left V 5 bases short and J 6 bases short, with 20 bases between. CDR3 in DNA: TGTGCCAGCAGTGGATGGGGGAATTCTTATGGCGAGCAGTACTTC. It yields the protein CASSGWGNSYGEQYF.

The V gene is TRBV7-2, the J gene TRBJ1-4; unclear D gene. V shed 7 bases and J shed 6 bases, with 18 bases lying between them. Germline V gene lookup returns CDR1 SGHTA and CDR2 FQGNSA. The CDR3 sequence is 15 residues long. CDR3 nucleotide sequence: TGTGCCAGCACCCCACGAGCAGCCGGGGATGAAAAACTGTTTTTT. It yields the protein CASTPRAAGDEKLFF.

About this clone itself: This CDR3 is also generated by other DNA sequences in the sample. The CDR3 loop reads CASSLARDQPQHF. The CDR3, as DNA: TGTGCCAGCAGCTTAGCCCGGGACCAGCCCCAGCATTTT. The chain has TRBV7-9 and TRBJ1-5, with D perhaps matching TRBD1 (5 bases). Between the trimmed V and J ends, which lost 0 bases and 7 bases, there was a span of 7 bases. Germline assignment: CDR1 SEHNR and CDR2 FQNEAQ (reference sequence). The CDR3 extends over 13 amino acids.

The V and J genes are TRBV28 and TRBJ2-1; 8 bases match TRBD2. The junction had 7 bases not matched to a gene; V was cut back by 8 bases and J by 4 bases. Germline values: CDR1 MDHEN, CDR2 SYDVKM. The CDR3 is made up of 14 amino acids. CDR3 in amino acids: CASSGLVLYNEQFF. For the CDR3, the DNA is TGTGCCAGCTCGGGACTAGTGCTATACAATGAGCAGTTCTTC.

CDR3 in amino acids: CASRPAGGYGYTF. The CDR3 DNA sequence: TGTGCCAGCAGGCCAGCAGGGGGCTATGGCTACACCTTC. The V gene is TRBV27, the J gene TRBJ1-2; 7 nucleotides match TRBD1. Germline V gene data show CDR1 as MNHEY and CDR2 as SMNVEV (reference sequence). This CDR3 contains 13 residues. J gave up 4 bases and V 6 bases, and 5 bases lay outside the gene matches.

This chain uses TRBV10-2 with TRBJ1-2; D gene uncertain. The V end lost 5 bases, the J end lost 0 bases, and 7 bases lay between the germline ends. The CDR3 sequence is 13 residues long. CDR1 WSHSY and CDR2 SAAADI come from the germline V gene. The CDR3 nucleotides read TGCGCCAGCAGTCAGGATTCTAACTATGGCTACACCTTC. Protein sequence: CASSQDSNYGYTF.

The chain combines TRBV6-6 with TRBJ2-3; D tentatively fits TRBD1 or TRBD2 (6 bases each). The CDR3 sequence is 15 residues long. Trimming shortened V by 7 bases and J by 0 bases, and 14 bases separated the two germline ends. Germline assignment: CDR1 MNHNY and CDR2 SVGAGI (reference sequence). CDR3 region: CASIRGRPSTDTQYF. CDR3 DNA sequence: TGTGCCAGCATTAGGGGGAGGCCGAGCACAGATACGCAGTATTTT.

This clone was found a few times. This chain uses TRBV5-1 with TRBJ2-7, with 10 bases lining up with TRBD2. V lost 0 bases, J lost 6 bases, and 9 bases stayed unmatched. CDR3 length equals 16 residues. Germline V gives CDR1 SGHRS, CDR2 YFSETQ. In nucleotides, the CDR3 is TGCGCCAGCAGCTTGGCCCAAATAGCGGGAGGACGCGAGCAGTACTTC. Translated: CASSLAQIAGGREQYF.

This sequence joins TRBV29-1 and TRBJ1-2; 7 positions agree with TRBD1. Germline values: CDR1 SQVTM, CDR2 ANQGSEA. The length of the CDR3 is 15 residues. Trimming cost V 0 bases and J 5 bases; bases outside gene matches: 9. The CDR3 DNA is TGCAGCGTTGAAGACTTAAGACAGGGATGGTATGGCTACACCTTC. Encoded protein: CSVEDLRQGWYGYTF.

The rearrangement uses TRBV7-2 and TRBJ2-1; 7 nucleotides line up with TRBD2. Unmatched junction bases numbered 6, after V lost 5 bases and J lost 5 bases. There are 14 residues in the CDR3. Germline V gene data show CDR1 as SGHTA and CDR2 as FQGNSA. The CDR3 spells CASSSRDYHNEQFF. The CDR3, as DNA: TGTGCCAGCAGCAGCCGGGACTACCACAATGAGCAGTTCTTC.

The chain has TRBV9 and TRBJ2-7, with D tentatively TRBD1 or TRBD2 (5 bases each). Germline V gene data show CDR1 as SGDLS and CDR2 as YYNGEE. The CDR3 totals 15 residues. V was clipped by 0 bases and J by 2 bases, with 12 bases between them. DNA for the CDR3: TGTGCCAGCAGCGTAGGGCCGGGGACCCCCTACGAGCAGTACTTC. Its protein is CASSVGPGTPYEQYF.

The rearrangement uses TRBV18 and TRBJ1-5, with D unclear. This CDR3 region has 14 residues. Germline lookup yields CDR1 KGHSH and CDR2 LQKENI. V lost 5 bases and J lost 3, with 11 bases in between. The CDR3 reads CASSGSDHNQPQHF. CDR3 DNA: TGTGCCAGCTCAGGCAGTGATCACAATCAGCCCCAGCATTTT.

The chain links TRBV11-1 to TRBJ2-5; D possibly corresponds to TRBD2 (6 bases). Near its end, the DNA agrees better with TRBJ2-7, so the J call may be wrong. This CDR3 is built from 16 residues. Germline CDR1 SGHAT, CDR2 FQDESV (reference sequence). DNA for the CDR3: TGTGCCAGCAGCCTGAGACTAGGGCCGAGCTCCTACGAGCAGTACTTC. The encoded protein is CASSLRLGPSSYEQYF.

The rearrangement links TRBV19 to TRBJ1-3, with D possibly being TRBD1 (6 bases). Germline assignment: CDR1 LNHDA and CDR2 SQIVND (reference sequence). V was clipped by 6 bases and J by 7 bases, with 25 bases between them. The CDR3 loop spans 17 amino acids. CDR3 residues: CASRASTGTLVGNTIYF. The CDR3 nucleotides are TGTGCCAGTAGAGCTTCGACAGGAACGCTGGTAGGCAACACCATATATTTT.